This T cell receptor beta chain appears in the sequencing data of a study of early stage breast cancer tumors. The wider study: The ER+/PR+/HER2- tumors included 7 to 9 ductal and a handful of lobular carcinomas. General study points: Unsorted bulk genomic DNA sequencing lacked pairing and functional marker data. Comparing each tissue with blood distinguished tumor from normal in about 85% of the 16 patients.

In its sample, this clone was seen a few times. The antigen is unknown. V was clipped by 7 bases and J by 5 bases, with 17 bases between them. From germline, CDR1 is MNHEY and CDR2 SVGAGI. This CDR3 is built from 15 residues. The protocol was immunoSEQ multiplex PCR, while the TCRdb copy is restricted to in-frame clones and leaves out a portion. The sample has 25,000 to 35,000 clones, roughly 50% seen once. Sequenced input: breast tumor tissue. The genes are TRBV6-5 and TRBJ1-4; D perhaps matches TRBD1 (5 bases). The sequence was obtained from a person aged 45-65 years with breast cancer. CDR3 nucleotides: TGTGCCAGCACTCTTCTCGCAGGGTCAAATGAAAAACTGTTTTTT. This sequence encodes CASTLLAGSNEKLFF.